This T cell receptor beta chain was captured by sequencing in a study of regulatory T cells in long-lasting Graves disease. Broader study findings: The researchers studied only peripheral blood, not thyroid tissue.

Trimming cost V 6 bases and J 7 bases, with 16 bases left between them. CDR3 size: 13 residues. Regarding this clonotype: What it binds is not known.

In building TCR beta libraries, iRepertoire HTBI primers were used together with Arm-PCR of CDR3 regions. Original analysis: In the combined samples, approximately 64 TRBV and more than twelve TRBJ segments were identified. TCRdb ran MiXCR on the multiplex PCR reads and lists one entry per CDR3 protein. V and J calls and clone size were set by TCRdb, not the authors. The repertoire holds 400,000 to 500,000 distinct CDR3 sequences, with under 25% as singletons. The time point was: persistent/refractory GD, antithyroid drugs over 5 years with positive TRAb. From PBMCs, RNA was extracted and then used to make the TCR library.

The input for sequencing was peripheral blood mononuclear cells (PBMCs), taken when the disease was refractory, from a patient treated with antithyroid drugs. This rearrangement joins TRBV12-3 or TRBV12-4 to TRBJ2-7; maybe TRBD2 (6 bases). The sequence was collected from a female donor with Graves disease. CDR3 protein: CASRAPGLAEQYF. CDR3 sequence (DNA): TGTGCCAGCAGAGCCCCGGGACTGGCTGAGCAGTACTTC.